Described below is a single T cell receptor (beta chain) sequence and its context. The libraries were made with immunoSEQ v3.0 at survey level. Sequencing was directed toward about 40,000-55,000 T-cell genomes in each sample. Clones were read by immunoSEQ multiplex PCR, and TCRdb kept only the in-frame ones, dropping some. The sample holds over 10,000 clones, about 87% seen once. This sample was taken from a study of long-term antiretroviral therapy in people with HIV. CDR1 is SGHTA, CDR2 FQGTGA, per germline. This CDR3 spans 13 amino acids. V gave up 1 base and J gave up 2 bases, with 6 bases separating them.

This clonotype was obtained from a woman aged 40 to 55 with HIV. The source material was unsorted PBMCs, sampled 2.1 years after starting antiretroviral therapy. The chain recombines TRBV7-3 with TRBJ2-7; no definite D call. CDR3 nucleotide sequence: TGTGCCAGCAGCTTAAGCCCCACCTACGAGCAGTACTTC. Its translation: CASSLSPTYEQYF.